The rows below give T cell receptor beta chains drawn from one sample of a study of shared clonotypes between healthy human individuals. Profiling relied on immunoSEQ multiplex PCR, and the TCRdb table lists in-frame clones only, not all of them. The sample records 2 million to 2.5 million clones, around 95% being singletons. The material sequenced was naive CD4+ T cells sorted from blood. These receptors were collected from a man younger than 35 in good health. The conserved cysteine and the conserved F or W are not part of the CDR3 here.

V gene | CDR3 protein
TRBV29-1 | SVPDRDRGRLAGQETQY
TRBV9 | ASSDSGMNTEAF
TRBV9 | ASSVGQPISGNTIY
TRBV27 | ASSKGQPNTEAF
TRBV2 | ASSELGTTETQY
TRBV4-3 | ASSQILGQGNTGELF
TRBV6-6 | ASSYPNTEGGLEAF
TRBV2 | ASSLGQSTDTQY
TRBV10-3 | AISVVPLTSGGAGELF
TRBV5-6 | ASRGLNYGYT
TRBV7-9 | ASSRQAKSYEQY
TRBV7-9 | ASSLGRTGVTEAF
TRBV5-6 | ASSSGEPSTDTQY
TRBV7-7 | ASSKGLQETQY
TRBV30 | AWSPLQGNSPLH
TRBV28 | ASSLRQGTYEQY
TRBV2 | ASSLGQTYEQY
TRBV14 | ASSQVGRGNTGELF
TRBV6-1 | ASSEAPGGPDTQY
TRBV6-5 | ASTATRGDWETQY
TRBV6-6 | ASSSQRDSYEQY
TRBV5-6 | ASSLPEGLAANYGYT
TRBV18 | ASSPTKLGDTEAF
TRBV2 | ASSEGVDEQY
TRBV6-4 | ASSAEYGTDTQY
TRBV28 | ASSQTGGTEF
TRBV7-2 | ASSLEDPAGTQY
TRBV28 | ASSLVDSGNTIY
TRBV6-1 | ASNPPGHYGYT
TRBV30 | AWSVVSKNSPLH
TRBV28 | ASSFPEKGLRKLF
TRBV5-4 | ASSRGARGGTDTQY
TRBV23-1 | ASTPWTGNNEQY
TRBV7-9 | ASSRGTGGNYEQY
TRBV9 | ASSVDSRANQPQH
TRBV5-4 | ASSSQRAPYEQY
TRBV5-1 | ASSFGTGGNEQY
TRBV19 | ASSIRSSQYNEQF
TRBV29-1 | SAQGPGQSNNEQF
TRBV28 | ASSSPGRSGAYNEQF
TRBV7-9 | ASSLARGTDIMSGELF